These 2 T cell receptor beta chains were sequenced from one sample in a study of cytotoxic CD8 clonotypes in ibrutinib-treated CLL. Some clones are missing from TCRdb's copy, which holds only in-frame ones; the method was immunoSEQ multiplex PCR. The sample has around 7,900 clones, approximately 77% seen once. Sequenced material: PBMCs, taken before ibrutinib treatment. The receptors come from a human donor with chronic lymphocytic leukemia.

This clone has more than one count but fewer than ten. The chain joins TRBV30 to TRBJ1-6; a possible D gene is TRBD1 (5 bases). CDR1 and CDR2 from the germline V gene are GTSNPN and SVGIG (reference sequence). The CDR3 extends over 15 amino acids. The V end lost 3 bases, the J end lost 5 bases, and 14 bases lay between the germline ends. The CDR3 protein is CAWRMGWGNNSPLHF. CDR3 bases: TGTGCCTGGAGAATGGGTTGGGGGAATAATTCACCCCTCCACTTT. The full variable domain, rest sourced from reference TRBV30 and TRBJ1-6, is SQTIHQWPATLVQPVGSPLSLECTVEGTSNPNLYWYRQAAGRGLQLLFYSVGIGQISSEVPQNLSASRPQDRQFILSSKKLLLSDSGFYLCAWRMGWGNNSPLHFGNGTRLTVT.

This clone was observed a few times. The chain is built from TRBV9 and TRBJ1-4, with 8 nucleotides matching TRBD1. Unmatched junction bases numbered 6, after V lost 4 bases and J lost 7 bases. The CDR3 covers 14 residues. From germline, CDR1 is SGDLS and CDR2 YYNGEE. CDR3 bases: TGTGCCAGCAGCCCAGGGGGCGGGGCTGAAAAACTGTTTTTT. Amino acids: CASSPGGGAEKLFF.